This T cell receptor (beta chain) was identified in a study of naive and memory T cell subsets. The CDR3 is 17 amino acids. Trimming removed 5 bases from V and 0 bases from J, with 17 bases in between. Germline loops: CDR1 LNHDA, CDR2 SQIVND (reference sequence). Four subsets defined by CD45RA and CD27 were sorted after CD3, CD4, CD8 and live/dead staining. An equimolar mix of two oligonucleotides served as the beta constant-region primer for TRBC1 and TRBC2. Four rounds of PCR amplified the ligated cDNA using nested alpha and beta constant-region primers plus SP2. TCRdb re-called the UMI-ligation and nested PCR reads with MiXCR, one entry per CDR3 protein. The sample has about 34,000 distinct CDR3 sequences, approximately 17% seen once.

The source of this sequence is a human donor in good health. The chain joins TRBV19 to TRBJ1-5; D might be TRBD1 (5 bases). The material sequenced was effector memory CD4+ T cells from blood. Subset noted: effector memory, CD45RA- CD27-. CDR3 protein: CASSYYGDSLSNQPQHF. The CDR3 nucleotides are TGTGCCAGTAGTTACTACGGCGACAGCCTTAGCAATCAGCCCCAGCATTTT.